This T cell receptor beta chain was recorded in a study of T cell responses to AZD1222 COVID-19 vaccine. Study conclusions and caveats: Vaccine-associated CD4 TCRs ranged over spike, dominating at 160-218 and 743-854. AZD1222 recipients seropositive at baseline numbered only six or seven. White British people made up most donors, females outnumbered males, and clonal diversity was possibly underestimated.

This table comes from immunoSEQ multiplex PCR, and its TCRdb copy is limited to in-frame clones, with some not included. The data show some 96,000 clones, approximately 88% seen once. Germline V lookup: CDR1 SGHRS, CDR2 YFSETQ. The CDR3 length is 15 residues. V lost 1 base and J lost 0, with 9 bases in between. As for this clone: Its specificity is not known.

The clonotype was recovered from an adult in good health. The sequencing used peripheral blood, collected on day 0 of AZD1222 vaccination. The chain has TRBV5-1 and TRBJ2-3; D is unclear. The CDR3 sequence: CASSLRAASTDTQYF. The CDR3 DNA reads as TGCGCCAGCAGCTTGAGGGCAGCCAGCACAGATACGCAGTATTTT.